The 23 T cell receptor beta chains in this list originate from one sample, sequenced in a study of T cell clonality in common variable immunodeficiency. The repertoire was sequenced with immunoSEQ multiplex PCR; TCRdb's copy has only in-frame clones and lacks some. The sample is made up of tens of thousands of clones, none counted only once. The sequenced material came from peripheral blood mononuclear cells. Receptors were obtained from a person between 18 and 69 years old in good health.

This clone appeared many times. CDR3 DNA (partial): TGTGCCCGCCAAGAAAGGGCGGGCACTGAA. It translates to CARQERAGTE. The entire CDR3 protein is CARQERAGTEAFF. The V call is TRBV30, the J call TRBJ1-1; unclear D gene. The DNA ends 3 residues before the CDR3 does, and the rest of the CDR3 is filled in from the germline J gene. V lost 8 bases, J lost 4 bases, and 17 bases lay in between. The CDR3 has 13 residues. Per the germline V gene, CDR1 is GTSNPN and CDR2 is SVGIG (reference sequence).

The sample holds many counts of this clone. The read terminates 3 residues ahead of where the CDR3 ends, so the germline J gene completes it. This chain joins TRBV20-1 and TRBJ2-3; 9 positions agree with TRBD2. The germline gives CDR1 DFQATT, CDR2 SNEGSKA (reference sequence). Unmatched junction bases numbered 9, after V lost 0 bases and J lost 2 bases. This CDR3 region has 17 residues. CDR3 sequence reads: CSARESFGGRVTDTQYF. Partial CDR3 DNA: TGCAGTGCTAGAGAGAGTTTCGGCGGGAGGGTCACAGATACG.

This clone occurred many times. Read coverage stops 3 residues before the CDR3 terminus; the germline J gene supplies the remainder. The genes are TRBV10-3 and TRBJ2-1; TRBD2 might be the D (5 bases). This CDR3 is 13 amino acids long. V lost 6 bases to trimming and J lost 5 bases, with 11 bases between them. Germline loops: CDR1 ENHRY, CDR2 SYGVKD. Incomplete CDR3 DNA: TGTGCCATCAGCCTCGGACTCAACAATGAG. This gives the protein CAISLGLNNE. The entire CDR3 reads CAISLGLNNEQFF.

In this sample, this clone turned up many times. The CDR3 end falls 3 residues outside the read, so it is completed with the germline J gene. The chain recombines TRBV9 with TRBJ2-3; TRBD2 agrees at 11 bases. With 2 bases clipped from V and 0 bases from J, the junction kept 2 bases outside the gene matches. CDR3 length: 16 amino acids. From germline, CDR1 is SGDLS and CDR2 YYNGEE. CDR3 in amino acids: CASSVVAGGSTDTQYF. The sequenced CDR3 bases are TGTGCCAGCAGCGTCGTAGCGGGGGGGAGCACAGATACG.

Many counts were recorded for this clone. The missing CDR3 end, 3 residues past where the read stops, is filled in from the germline J gene. The chain couples TRBV2 to TRBJ2-3; weak D call: TRBD2 (5 bases). From germline, CDR1 is SNHLY and CDR2 FYNNEI. This CDR3 region has 14 residues. The V end was cut by 6 bases, the J end by 2 bases, with 12 bases between. The sequenced CDR3 bases are TGTGCCAGCAGATTCAGCGGAACCACAGATACG. This sequence encodes CASRFSGTTDT. From start to end, the CDR3 is CASRFSGTTDTQYF.

Ten or more counts support this clone. Sequencing ends 3 residues short of the CDR3 end; the germline J gene provides the rest. The chain joins TRBV2 to TRBJ2-6; 8 bases are shared with TRBD1. Germline V gene lookup returns CDR1 SNHLY and CDR2 FYNNEI. J gave up 4 bases and V 5 bases, and 10 bases lay outside the gene matches. CDR3 length equals 17 residues. CDR3 region: CASSPDRGLAGANVLTF. CDR3 DNA (partial): TGTGCCAGCAGTCCCGACAGGGGTTTGGCCGGGGCCAACGTC.

This clone has ten or more counts. The observed sequence ends 3 residues before the CDR3 terminus, with the missing tail filled in from the germline J gene. The genes are TRBV20-1 and TRBJ1-3; D remains ambiguous. Germline V CDR1 and CDR2: DFQATT, SNEGSKA (reference sequence). Trimming pared 0 bases from V and 0 bases from J, leaving 9 bases between. The CDR3 sequence is 15 residues long. CDR3 bases read: TGCAGTGCTAGAGACCGTAGCGGCTCTGGAAACACC. Encoded protein: CSARDRSGSGNT. In full, the CDR3 is CSARDRSGSGNTIYF.

This clone was detected many times. The observed sequence ends 3 residues before the CDR3 terminus, with the missing tail filled in from the germline J gene. This chain uses TRBV16 with TRBJ2-1; 10 bases align to TRBD2. The CDR3 runs 15 residues. The trim removed 2 bases at V and 9 bases at J, leaving 7 bases unmatched. Germline CDR1 and CDR2: KGHSY and FQNENV. The CDR3 sequence is CASSQRLAGGGEQFF. The covered CDR3 bases are TGTGCCAGCAGCCAAAGACTAGCGGGCGGCGGTGAG. The whole variable domain, remainder taken from reference TRBV16 and TRBJ2-1, is GEEVAQTPKHLVRGEGQKAKLYCAPIKGHSYVFWYQQVLKNEFKFLISFQNENVFDETGMPKERFSAKCLPNSPCSLEIQATKLEDSAVYFCASSQRLAGGGEQFFGPGTRLTVL.

This clone was seen repeatedly, ten times or more. The observed sequence ends 3 residues before the CDR3 terminus, with the missing tail filled in from the germline J gene. The chain employs TRBV20-1 and TRBJ2-7, with 9 bases matching TRBD1. Germline CDR1 and CDR2: DFQATT and SNEGSKA (reference sequence). The CDR3 is made up of 15 amino acids. After removal of 4 bases from V and 3 bases from J, the junction contained 10 bases not matched to a gene. The CDR3 bases that were read are TGCAGTGCTACGACTTCCGGGACAGGGTACTACGAG. As protein: CSATTSGTGYYE. The full CDR3 protein is CSATTSGTGYYEQYF.

This clone was found many times. The observed sequence ends 3 residues before the CDR3 terminus, with the missing tail filled in from the germline J gene. V gene TRBV20-1 combines with J gene TRBJ2-2; 9 bases are a match to TRBD2. V trimming: 3 bases; J trimming: 4 bases; junction bases outside the gene matches: 9. Germline V gives CDR1 DFQATT, CDR2 SNEGSKA (reference sequence). The CDR3 runs 16 residues. CDR3 DNA (partial): TGCAGTGCTAGCAGGCTAGCGGGATCTGTCACCGGGGAG. It codes for CSASRLAGSVTGE. In full, the CDR3 is CSASRLAGSVTGELFF.

This clone turned up a few times. The read is 3 residues too short to cover the CDR3 end, so that end is filled in from the germline J gene. V gene TRBV10-1 combines with J gene TRBJ2-1; D not resolved. The CDR3 extends over 14 amino acids. Trimming shortened V by 4 bases and J by 3 bases, and 10 bases separated the two germline ends. Germline V lookup: CDR1 WNHNN, CDR2 SYGVQD (reference sequence). Incomplete CDR3 DNA: TGCGCCAGCAGTGGGTACAAGGGCTACAATGAG. It translates to CASSGYKGYNE. The complete CDR3 reads CASSGYKGYNEQFF.

This clone occurred many times. From the germline J gene comes the end of the CDR3, since the read stops 3 residues before it. The chain has TRBV11-2 and TRBJ1-2; no clear D gene. The CDR3 consists of 13 residues. Trimming pared 1 base from V and 7 bases from J, leaving 10 bases between. Germline V gene lookup returns CDR1 SGHAT and CDR2 FQNNGV. The covered CDR3 bases are TGTGCCAGCAGCTTAGTATACTCGGGTGGC. The encoded protein is CASSLVYSGG. The whole CDR3 protein is CASSLVYSGGYTF.

This clone was recorded many times. The CDR3 goes on 3 residues after the read ends, and that part is filled in from the germline J gene. The chain combines TRBV19 with TRBJ2-2; 12 bases are shared with TRBD2. V shed 5 bases, J shed 4 bases, and the junction held 8 bases outside the gene matches. Germline V gene sequence: CDR1 LNHDA, CDR2 SQIVND (reference sequence). The CDR3 has 17 amino acids. Partial CDR3 DNA: TGTGCCAGTAGTGTACTGGGACTAGCGGGTAGCACCGGGGAG. It is translated as CASSVLGLAGSTGE. The full CDR3 protein is CASSVLGLAGSTGELFF.

This clone was observed at least ten times. The read ends 3 residues before the CDR3 terminus; that terminus is restored from the germline J gene. This chain links TRBV5-1 with TRBJ1-1, with 12 positions matching TRBD1. This CDR3 spans 16 amino acids. V trimming: 3 bases; J trimming: 7 bases; junction bases outside the gene matches: 10. Per germline, CDR1 SGHRS and CDR2 YFSETQ. CDR3 DNA, as far as it was read: TGCGCCAGCAGCTGGGGACAGGGGGCGGGAGGTGGTGAA. Translating gives CASSWGQGAGGGE. The full CDR3 sequence reads CASSWGQGAGGGEAFF.

This clone has at least ten counts. The read stops 3 residues short of the end of the CDR3; the missing end is completed from the germline J gene. The chain employs TRBV5-1 and TRBJ2-5, with 8 nucleotides matching TRBD1. CDR3 length: 14 residues. CDR1 SGHRS and CDR2 YFSETQ come from the germline V gene. With V trimmed by 5 bases and J by 4 bases, 7 bases remained unmatched. The CDR3 bases that were read are TGCGCCAGCAGAGATCGCAGGGGGCGAGAGACC. This gives the protein CASRDRRGRET. The complete CDR3 protein is CASRDRRGRETQYF.

This clone was counted many times. The read stops 3 residues short of the end of the CDR3; the missing end is completed from the germline J gene. The gene calls are TRBV10-3 and TRBJ1-6; 9 positions agree with TRBD1. Germline-derived CDR1 and CDR2 are ENHRY and SYGVKD. The CDR3 runs 14 residues. J lost 9 bases, V lost 4 bases, and 4 bases had no gene match. CDR3 region: CAISGQGEGSPLHF. The sequenced part of the CDR3 DNA is TGTGCCATCAGTGGACAGGGGGAAGGTTCACCC.

This clone was seen ten or more times. The read stops 3 residues short of the end of the CDR3; the missing end is completed from the germline J gene. The chain employs TRBV14 and TRBJ2-1; 12 positions match TRBD2. The germline V gene has CDR1 SGHDN and CDR2 FVKESK. Germline trimming cut 4 bases from V and 8 bases from J; bases unmatched to any gene: 15. This CDR3 has 18 amino acids. The CDR3 sequence: CASSPLGLAGTSGDEQFF. CDR3 bases read: TGTGCCAGCAGCCCTCTAGGACTAGCGGGAACATCTGGCGATGAG.

This clone was found many times. The read stops 3 residues short of the end of the CDR3; the missing end is completed from the germline J gene. The J gene is TRBJ2-1, the V gene TRBV19, with a weak D call TRBD2 (6 bases). In germline, CDR1 is LNHDA, CDR2 SQIVND (reference sequence). This CDR3 comprises 14 residues. With 10 bases removed from V and 6 bases from J, the gap between germline ends came to 19 bases. The DNA read from the CDR3 is TGTGCCACTTCTCTAGCGCACATGGGCAATGAG. Translated, it gives CATSLAHMGNE. The whole CDR3 sequence is CATSLAHMGNEQFF.

This clone was seen many times. The read falls 3 residues short of the CDR3 end, and the missing part is taken from the germline J gene. V and J are TRBV19 and TRBJ1-4; 8 nucleotides match TRBD1. Germline CDR1 is LNHDA and CDR2 is SQIVND (reference sequence). This CDR3 comprises 16 residues. V was clipped by 5 bases and J by 6 bases; unmatched bases: 11. CDR3 loop: CASSPLQGTGDEKLFF. The CDR3 bases that were read are TGTGCCAGTAGTCCCCTACAAGGGACAGGTGATGAAAAA. Complete variable domain (other parts from reference TRBV19 and TRBJ1-4): DGGITQSPKYLFRKEGQNVTLSCEQNLNHDAMYWYRQDPGQGLRLIYYSQIVNDFQKGDIAEGYSVSREKKESFPLTVTSAQKNPTAFYLCASSPLQGTGDEKLFFGSGTQLSVL.

This clone was observed many times. The missing CDR3 end, 3 residues past where the read stops, is filled in from the germline J gene. V and J are TRBV20-1 and TRBJ2-7, with a possible D match to TRBD2 (6 bases). The length of the CDR3 is 12 residues. Per germline, CDR1 DFQATT and CDR2 SNEGSKA (reference sequence). Trimming shortened V by 5 bases and J by 2 bases, and 10 bases separated the two germline ends. The CDR3 bases that were read are TGCAGTGCTCGGGACTTGACCTACGAG. Protein sequence: CSARDLTYE. The full CDR3 is CSARDLTYEQYF.

This clone appeared many times. The part of the CDR3 DNA that was read is TGTGCCAGCAGCCCCAGGGGGATGAACACCGGGGAG. The encoded protein is CASSPRGMNTGE. The CDR3 in its entirety is CASSPRGMNTGELFF. The chain employs TRBV5-5 and TRBJ2-2; TRBD1 matches 7 bases. The CDR3 goes on 3 residues after the read ends, and that part is filled in from the germline J gene. Losses at the gene ends were 4 bases for V and 1 base for J; bases not matched to a gene: 4. The CDR3 totals 15 residues. Per germline, CDR1 SGHKS and CDR2 YYEKEE (reference sequence).

This clone was seen ten or more times. The read ends 3 residues shy of where the CDR3 ends; the end is completed using the germline J gene. V gene TRBV20-1 combines with J gene TRBJ2-3; TRBD1 matches 7 bases. There are 12 residues in the CDR3. V gave up 5 bases and J gave up 8 bases; unmatched junction bases: 7. CDR1 and CDR2 (germline): DFQATT, SNEGSKA (reference sequence). CDR3 DNA, as far as it was read: TGCAGTGCTCCCATCACAGGGGCTACG. Translated, it gives CSAPITGAT. The complete CDR3 protein is CSAPITGATQYF.

This clone came up many times. The CDR3 is cut off 3 residues early in the read; its end comes from the germline J gene. The chain couples TRBV13 to TRBJ2-1, with 10 bases identical to TRBD2. This CDR3 has 13 residues. CDR1 and CDR2 (germline): PRHDT, FYEKMQ (reference sequence). Trimming cost V 6 bases and J 8 bases; bases outside gene matches: 4. Partial CDR3 DNA: TGTGCCAGCAGACAGCGGGGGGGCCATGAG. This gives the protein CASRQRGGHE. The CDR3 as a whole reads CASRQRGGHEQFF.